The 15 T cell receptor beta chains given below trace back to one sample, sequenced in a study of shared clonotypes between healthy human individuals. As defined, naive CD8 cells were CD45RO-negative and positively selected for CCR7, with terminally differentiated effector memory CD45RA+ cells excluded. Sequencing used immunoSEQ multiplex PCR; TCRdb keeps in-frame clones, though not all of them. The data hold 1.5 million to 2.5 million clones, with about 95% observed a single time. Sequencing was carried out using naive CD8+ T cells sorted from blood. All receptors derive from a man aged 18 to 35 in good health.

Regarding this clone: The same CDR3 can be traced to other DNA sequences in this sample. This rearrangement joins TRBV27 to TRBJ2-6; D gene uncertain. There are 13 residues in the CDR3. V gave up 5 bases and J gave up 0 bases, with 2 bases separating them. CDR1 MNHEY and CDR2 SMNVEV come from the germline V gene (reference sequence). In DNA form, the CDR3 reads TGTGCCAGCAGTCCCTCTGGGGCCAACGTCCTGACTTTC. Translation: CASSPSGANVLTF. Together with reference TRBV27 and TRBJ2-6, the CDR3 gives the full variable domain: EAQVTQNPRYLITVTGKKLTVTCSQNMNHEYMSWYRQDPGLGLRQIYYSMNVEVTDKGDVPEGYKVSRKEKRNFPLILESPSPNQTSLYFCASSPSGANVLTFGAGSRLTVL.

V and J are TRBV7-9 and TRBJ2-5; TRBD1 matches 7 bases. With V trimmed by 5 bases and J by 5 bases, 11 bases remained unmatched. CDR3 length: 15 residues. Germline loops: CDR1 SEHNR, CDR2 FQNEAQ (reference sequence). The CDR3 is CASSRQGKADETQYF. As DNA, the CDR3 is TGTGCCAGCAGCAGACAGGGAAAGGCAGACGAGACCCAGTACTTC.

V and J are TRBV4-3 and TRBJ2-7, with D possibly matching TRBD1 (6 bases). V lost 0 bases and J 2 bases, leaving 8 bases between the germline ends. From germline, CDR1 is LGHNA and CDR2 YSLEER. The CDR3 runs to 14 residues. CDR3 in DNA: TGCGCCAGCAGCCAAGATGGGGACACCTACGAGCAGTACTTC. Translating it yields CASSQDGDTYEQYF.

V usage is TRBV6-5 and J usage is TRBJ1-5; 9 bases fit TRBD1. Per the germline V gene, CDR1 is MNHEY and CDR2 is SVGAGI. The CDR3 sequence is 14 residues long. With V trimmed by 5 bases and J by 7 bases, 6 bases remained unmatched. CDR3 protein: CASSTGQGRQPQHF. The CDR3, as DNA: TGTGCCAGCAGTACGGGACAGGGACGACAGCCCCAGCATTTT.

The chain employs TRBV7-9 and TRBJ2-7, with D possibly TRBD2 on 5 matching bases. CDR3 length: 19 residues. Trimming pared 2 bases from V and 3 bases from J, leaving 26 bases between. Per the germline V gene, CDR1 is SEHNR and CDR2 is FQNEAQ (reference sequence). The CDR3 region is CASSLIGRGPLGSNYEQYF. The CDR3 coding sequence is TGTGCCAGCAGCTTAATAGGACGCGGTCCCTTGGGGAGCAACTACGAGCAGTACTTC.

V is TRBV2 and J is TRBJ2-1; TRBD1 aligns across 9 bases. Germline CDR1 and CDR2: SNHLY and FYNNEI. This CDR3 comprises 16 residues. V dropped 10 bases and J dropped 3; count of bases not matched to a gene: 13. The DNA of the CDR3 is TGTGCCACCCGGGACAGGGAGGTGGTCATCTACAATGAGCAGTTCTTC. It encodes CATRDREVVIYNEQFF.

This clone was observed once. The chain has TRBV7-6 and TRBJ2-3, with D perhaps TRBD2 (6 bases). Trimming left V 6 bases short and J 0 bases short, with 13 bases between. CDR3 size: 15 residues. Per the germline V gene, CDR1 is SGHVS and CDR2 is FNYEAQ. The CDR3 sequence: CASRRDFSSTDTQYF. As DNA, the CDR3 is TGTGCCAGCAGACGGGACTTTTCTAGCACAGATACGCAGTATTTT.

The chain is built from TRBV6-5 and TRBJ2-5; tentative D call: TRBD1 (6 bases). Germline V lookup: CDR1 MNHEY, CDR2 SVGAGI. This CDR3 region has 16 residues. The V gene lost 0 bases and the J gene lost 2 bases, with 13 bases spanning the gap. The CDR3 DNA follows: TGTGCCAGCAGTTACTCGATGGGACACGATCAAGAGACCCAGTACTTC. Protein sequence: CASSYSMGHDQETQYF.

The chain joins TRBV9 to TRBJ2-7; perhaps TRBD2 as D (6 bases). The germline V and J ends were trimmed by 0 bases and 5 bases, with 15 bases remaining between them. Germline CDR1 is SGDLS and CDR2 is YYNGEE. The CDR3 sequence is 15 residues long. The CDR3 nucleotides read TGTGCCAGCAGCGTAGATCTCGGGAGATCTCACGAGCAGTACTTC. This sequence encodes CASSVDLGRSHEQYF.

CDR3 protein: CASSQDKGLGYEQYF. CDR3 nucleotide sequence: TGCGCCAGCAGCCAAGATAAGGGACTAGGCTACGAGCAGTACTTC. The chain carries TRBV4-3 and TRBJ2-7; 8 bases are a match to TRBD2. V dropped 0 bases and J dropped 3; count of bases not matched to a gene: 4. The CDR3 covers 15 residues. Germline CDR1 and CDR2: LGHNA and YSLEER.

The chain links TRBV25-1 to TRBJ2-7; 8 bases are a match to TRBD1. CDR1 and CDR2 (germline): MGHDK, SYGVNS. The junction had 9 bases not matched to a gene; V was cut back by 0 bases and J by 5 bases. This CDR3 is 16 amino acids long. This CDR3 is CASSEYEGTGWDEQYF. Here the CDR3 DNA reads TGTGCCAGCAGTGAATATGAAGGGACAGGTTGGGACGAGCAGTACTTC.

V usage is TRBV28 and J usage is TRBJ2-7; weak D call: TRBD2 (7 bases). CDR1 and CDR2 (germline): MDHEN, SYDVKM. This CDR3 is built from 14 residues. Trimming took off 8 bases at V and 0 bases at J, with 14 bases between the two ends. CDR3: CASYREGGSYEQYF. For the CDR3, the DNA is TGTGCCAGCTACAGGGAGGGAGGCTCCTACGAGCAGTACTTC.

This chain links TRBV7-2 with TRBJ2-1, with TRBD2 matching 12 bases. Germline V gives CDR1 SGHTA, CDR2 FQGNSA. This CDR3 is 14 amino acids long. Germline trimming cut 5 bases from V and 6 bases from J; bases unmatched to any gene: 2. The CDR3 loop is CASSGLAGRNEQFF. In DNA form, the CDR3 reads TGTGCCAGCAGCGGACTAGCGGGGCGCAATGAGCAGTTCTTC.

The J gene is TRBJ2-7, the V gene TRBV5-5; D is unclear. With 1 base removed from V and 5 bases from J, the gap between germline ends came to 16 bases. The CDR3 is made up of 15 amino acids. Germline V lookup: CDR1 SGHKS, CDR2 YYEKEE (reference sequence). The CDR3 sequence is CASSLLVGRTDEQYF. The CDR3 nucleotides are TGTGCCAGCAGCTTGTTGGTCGGACGGACGGACGAGCAGTACTTC.

This chain uses TRBV9 with TRBJ2-1; either TRBD1 or TRBD2 may fit D (6 bases each). Germline V CDR1 and CDR2: SGDLS, YYNGEE. The V end was cut by 0 bases, the J end by 8 bases, with 15 bases between. The CDR3 spans 15 residues. The CDR3 DNA sequence: TGTGCCAGCAGCGTAGGACCGGGAGAGGGGGATGAGCAGTTCTTC. Translated: CASSVGPGEGDEQFF. Filled out from reference TRBV9 and TRBJ2-1, the complete variable domain reads DSGVTQTPKHLITATGQRVTLRCSPRSGDLSVYWYQQSLDQGLQFLIQYYNGEERAKGNILERFSAQQFPDLHSELNLSSLELGDSALYFCASSVGPGEGDEQFFGPGTRLTVL.